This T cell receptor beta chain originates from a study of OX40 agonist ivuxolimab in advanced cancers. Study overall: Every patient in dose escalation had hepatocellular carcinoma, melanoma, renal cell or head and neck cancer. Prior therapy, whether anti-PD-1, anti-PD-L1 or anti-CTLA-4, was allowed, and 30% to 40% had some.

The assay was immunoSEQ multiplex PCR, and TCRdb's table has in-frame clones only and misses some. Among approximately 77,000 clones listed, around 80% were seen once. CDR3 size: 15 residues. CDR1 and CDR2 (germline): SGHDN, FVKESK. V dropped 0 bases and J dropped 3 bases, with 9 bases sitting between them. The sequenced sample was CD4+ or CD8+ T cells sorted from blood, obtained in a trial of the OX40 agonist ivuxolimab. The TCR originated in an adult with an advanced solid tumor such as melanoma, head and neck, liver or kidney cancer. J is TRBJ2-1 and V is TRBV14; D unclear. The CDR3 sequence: CASSQDRGGYNEQFF. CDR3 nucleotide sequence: TGTGCCAGCAGCCAAGATCGAGGCGGCTACAATGAGCAGTTCTTC.